The next 20 T cell receptor beta chains were all read from a single sample in a study of early T cells in non-severe SARS-CoV-2 infection. TCRdb redid the calling of the 5' RACE reads with MiXCR, one entry per CDR3 protein. This sample has roughly 92,000 distinct CDR3 sequences; roughly 12% occur once, and the top ten carry 4% to 4.5%. The source material was whole blood, sampled at baseline. All receptors come from an adult who was a healthcare worker with PCR-confirmed SARS-CoV-2 infection or an uninfected control (not recorded which).

This clonotype has a handful of counts. The chain recombines TRBV3-1 with TRBJ2-5, with TRBD2 identical over 11 bases. J gave up 3 bases and V 3 bases, and 6 bases lay outside the gene matches. The CDR3 covers 16 residues. The germline V gene has CDR1 LGHDT and CDR2 YNNKEL (reference sequence). The CDR3 region has the DNA TGTGCCAGCAGCCACCCTCTAGCGGGGGGCAAAGAGACCCAGTACTTC. It specifies CASSHPLAGGKETQYF.

The chain employs TRBV28 and TRBJ2-7; 11 nucleotides line up with TRBD2. This CDR3 region has 16 residues. Germline values: CDR1 MDHEN, CDR2 SYDVKM. The trim removed 5 bases at V and 2 bases at J, leaving 8 bases unmatched. The chain's CDR3 is CASSGRLAGGPYEQYF. The CDR3 coding sequence is TGTGCCAGCAGTGGGAGGCTAGCGGGGGGCCCCTACGAGCAGTACTTC.

The rearrangement uses TRBV14 and TRBJ2-7, with 8 nucleotides matching TRBD1. This CDR3 is built from 15 residues. Germline loops: CDR1 SGHDN, CDR2 FVKESK. V was pared by 1 base and J by 10 bases, with 12 bases of the junction left unmatched. CDR3 DNA sequence: TGTGCCAGCAGCCAAGGAGGGACAGGTGCTTTGGAACAGTACTTC. Its translation: CASSQGGTGALEQYF.

This clonotype was seen a few times. DNA of the CDR3: TGCAGCGTTGATTACTCGGTCGCCGGGGAGCTGTTTTTT. Translating gives CSVDYSVAGELFF. The rearrangement joins TRBV29-1 to TRBJ2-2; D unresolved. CDR1 and CDR2 from the germline V gene are SQVTM and ANQGSEA. CDR3 length: 13 amino acids. The V gene lost 3 bases and the J gene lost 6 bases, with 11 bases spanning the gap.

CDR3 in amino acids: CASGAAGGGDTQYF. Written as DNA, the CDR3 is TGTGCCAGCGGGGCAGCGGGAGGCGGGGATACGCAGTATTTT. The chain is built from TRBV6-6 and TRBJ2-3; 9 bases align to TRBD2. Unmatched junction bases numbered 9, after V lost 8 bases and J lost 6 bases. Germline V CDR1 and CDR2: MNHNY, SVGAGI (reference sequence). This CDR3 comprises 14 residues.

This clonotype has a count of ten or more. The chain employs TRBV12-3 or TRBV12-4 and TRBJ1-1; 7 nucleotides agree with TRBD1. The CDR3 is 17 amino acids. Germline trimming cut 7 bases from V and 0 bases from J; bases unmatched to any gene: 14. CDR3 in amino acids: CASTPGRGRGVNTEAFF. For the CDR3, the DNA is TGTGCCAGCACCCCAGGCAGGGGGAGAGGAGTGAACACTGAAGCTTTCTTT.

This clonotype was counted many times. The rearrangement joins TRBV12-3 or TRBV12-4 to TRBJ2-7; tentative D call: TRBD1 (6 bases). The CDR3 totals 14 residues. Trimming pared 5 bases from V and 2 bases from J, leaving 13 bases between. CDR3 in DNA: TGTGCCAGCAGTCTCGACAGGAGACCCTACGAGCAGTACTTC. Its translation is CASSLDRRPYEQYF.

This clonotype was observed a handful of times. The V gene is TRBV20-1, the J gene TRBJ1-6; D gene uncertain. This CDR3 has 15 residues. V dropped 0 bases and J dropped 7 bases, with 13 bases sitting between them. Germline CDR1 is DFQATT and CDR2 is SNEGSKA (reference sequence). CDR3 sequence reads: CSARDLGIINSPLHF. CDR3 DNA: TGCAGTGCTAGAGATTTGGGGATTATCAATTCACCCCTCCACTTT.

V and J are TRBV15 and TRBJ1-2; D ambiguous. The CDR3 loop spans 13 amino acids. Germline V gives CDR1 LNHNV, CDR2 YYDKDF (reference sequence). Trimming shortened V by 0 bases and J by 6 bases, and 8 bases separated the two germline ends. In DNA, the CDR3 is TGTGCCACCAGCAGAGATCCCCCTCATGGCTACACCTTC. Protein sequence: CATSRDPPHGYTF.

At least ten counts were recorded for this clonotype. The chain links TRBV12-3 or TRBV12-4 to TRBJ1-5, with D perhaps TRBD1 (6 bases). V lost 3 bases and J lost 1, with 7 bases in between. This CDR3 region has 14 residues. This CDR3 reads CASSFGGSNQPQHF. The CDR3 nucleotides are TGTGCCAGCAGTTTTGGGGGCAGCAATCAGCCCCAGCATTTT.

This clonotype was counted a few times. The genes are TRBV12-3 or TRBV12-4 and TRBJ2-7; maybe TRBD2 (6 bases). Trimming pared 3 bases from V and 3 bases from J, leaving 12 bases between. The CDR3 totals 14 residues. CDR3 sequence: CASSFLGGSYEQYF. The CDR3 bases are TGTGCCAGCAGTTTCTTGGGAGGAAGCTACGAGCAGTACTTC.

Only a few counts were recorded for this clonotype. The V and J genes are TRBV28 and TRBJ2-7, with D unclear. Germline-derived CDR1 and CDR2 are MDHEN and SYDVKM. This CDR3 contains 10 residues. Trimming shortened V by 8 bases and J by 4 bases, and 6 bases separated the two germline ends. The CDR3 coding sequence is TGTGCCAGCTCGAGATACGAGCAGTACTTC. Protein: CASSRYEQYF.

The CDR3 is CSALTSLEEQFF. DNA for the CDR3: TGCAGTGCTCTGACTAGCTTAGAGGAGCAGTTCTTC. V and J are TRBV20-1 and TRBJ2-1; the match to TRBD2 covers 7 bases. CDR3 length: 12 residues. The junction had 8 bases not matched to a gene; V was cut back by 5 bases and J by 10 bases. CDR1 and CDR2 (germline): DFQATT, SNEGSKA (reference sequence).

This clonotype appeared a few times. The rearrangement joins TRBV27 to TRBJ2-7; 8 positions agree with TRBD2. J gave up 0 bases and V 5 bases, and 9 bases lay outside the gene matches. Looked up from germline, CDR1 is MNHEY and CDR2 is SMNVEV (reference sequence). The CDR3 contains 16 residues. The CDR3 loop reads CASSNPWSGGSYEQYF. The DNA for the CDR3 is TGTGCCAGCAGTAACCCTTGGAGCGGGGGCTCCTACGAGCAGTACTTC.

This clonotype was recorded many times. This chain joins TRBV12-3 or TRBV12-4 and TRBJ2-3, with 7 bases that match TRBD1. V lost 3 bases to trimming and J lost 3 bases; unmatched junction nucleotides: 6. This CDR3 region has 15 residues. The CDR3 sequence: CASSFAGGATDTQYF. For the CDR3, the DNA is TGTGCCAGCAGTTTCGCAGGGGGTGCGACAGATACGCAGTATTTT.

The chain joins TRBV12-3 or TRBV12-4 to TRBJ1-1; D might be TRBD1 (5 bases). V lost 2 bases and J 4 bases, leaving 8 bases between the germline ends. The CDR3 covers 13 residues. Here the CDR3 reads CASSLMGGTEAFF. For the CDR3, the DNA is TGTGCCAGCAGTTTAATGGGGGGCACTGAAGCTTTCTTT.

There are many counts of this clonotype. This chain joins TRBV2 and TRBJ1-5; TRBD1 matches at 7 bases. The V and J ends lost 3 bases and 1 base, in that order; junction bases with no gene match: 6. This CDR3 has 16 residues. In germline, CDR1 is SNHLY, CDR2 FYNNEI. The CDR3 spells CASSELAGGSNQPQHF. DNA for the CDR3: TGTGCCAGCAGTGAGTTGGCAGGGGGGAGCAATCAGCCCCAGCATTTT.

This clonotype showed up many times. The chain combines TRBV5-6 with TRBJ2-1; TRBD1 agrees at 9 bases. The junction had 4 bases not matched to a gene; V was cut back by 0 bases and J by 3 bases. Germline lookup yields CDR1 SGHDT and CDR2 YYEEEE. The CDR3 has 16 residues. CDR3 amino acids: CASSLGPGQGYNEQFF. The CDR3 bases are TGTGCCAGCAGCTTGGGGCCGGGACAGGGCTACAATGAGCAGTTCTTC.

This clonotype was detected ten times or more. This chain links TRBV11-2 with TRBJ2-1, with 15 bases that match TRBD2. The CDR3 contains 16 residues. The germline V gene has CDR1 SGHAT and CDR2 FQNNGV. The ends lost 10 bases at V and 6 bases at J; junction bases unmatched: 10. The CDR3 nucleotides read TGTGCCATGCGGTCCGGGACTAGCGGGAGGCTCAATGAGCAGTTCTTC. Translating gives CAMRSGTSGRLNEQFF.

This clonotype was seen ten or more times. V and J are TRBV9 and TRBJ1-5; D perhaps matches TRBD1 (5 bases). The germline V gene encodes CDR1 SGDLS and CDR2 YYNGEE. The CDR3 loop spans 13 amino acids. V shed 3 bases and J shed 6 bases, with 10 bases lying between them. In DNA form, the CDR3 reads TGTGCCAGCAGCGCAGGGTTGGGTCAGCCCCAGCATTTT. Translating gives CASSAGLGQPQHF.